This entry concerns a single TCR beta chain. Germline lookup yields CDR1 MNHNS and CDR2 SASEGT. CDR3 length equals 14 residues. V was clipped by 2 bases and J by 4 bases, with 9 bases between them. The data were taken from a study of blood T cell repertoires in COVID-19. Study-wide context: COVID-19 samples from acute and convalescent phases originated in the United States, Italy and Spain.

As handled by the study authors: Cell counts per sample came from amplifying reference gene primers. Using immunoSEQ multiplex PCR, the repertoire was profiled, and TCRdb retains in-frame clones only, with some absent. The V and J calls and the clone size are those of that table, but D and trimming were determined from the DNA. Among roughly 220,000 clones listed, 80% to 90% were seen once. The specimen sequenced was peripheral blood. This TCR came from an older woman who had recovered from COVID-19. The chain employs TRBV6-1 and TRBJ1-5; D is ambiguous. DNA of the CDR3: TGTGCCAGCAGTGAACACAGAGGGAATCAGCCCCAGCATTTT. Its protein is CASSEHRGNQPQHF.